Below, one TCR beta chain is given with its context. The record originates from a study of CD8+CD57+ T cells in acquired aplastic anemia. Study overall: Sorted CD4+ plus CD8+ cells gave DNA averaging approximately 3.2 ug.

TCR beta VDJ combinations and CDR3 sequences were profiled from genomic DNA. TCRdb used MiXCR to reprocess the reads, holding one entry per CDR3 protein. The sample consists of 220,000 or so distinct CDR3 sequences, roughly 60% of them appearing once. Germline V lookup: CDR1 DFQATT, CDR2 SNEGSKA (reference sequence). V lost 3 bases to trimming and J lost 3 bases; unmatched junction nucleotides: 7. There are 14 residues in the CDR3. An expansion of CD8+CD57+ cells by flow cytometry had been shown in patients chosen for sequencing. The enrolled patients all had severe acquired aplastic anemia. No therapy was given to patients before blood sampling.

The specimen sequenced was sorted CD4+, CD8+, or CD8+CD57+ T cells (not recorded which) from PBMCs. This TCR derives from a human donor with aplastic anemia. The rearrangement joins TRBV20-1 to TRBJ2-7, with 8 bases identical to TRBD2. This CDR3 is CSASVAGNVYEQYF. DNA for the CDR3: TGCAGTGCTAGCGTAGCGGGAAATGTCTACGAGCAGTACTTC.